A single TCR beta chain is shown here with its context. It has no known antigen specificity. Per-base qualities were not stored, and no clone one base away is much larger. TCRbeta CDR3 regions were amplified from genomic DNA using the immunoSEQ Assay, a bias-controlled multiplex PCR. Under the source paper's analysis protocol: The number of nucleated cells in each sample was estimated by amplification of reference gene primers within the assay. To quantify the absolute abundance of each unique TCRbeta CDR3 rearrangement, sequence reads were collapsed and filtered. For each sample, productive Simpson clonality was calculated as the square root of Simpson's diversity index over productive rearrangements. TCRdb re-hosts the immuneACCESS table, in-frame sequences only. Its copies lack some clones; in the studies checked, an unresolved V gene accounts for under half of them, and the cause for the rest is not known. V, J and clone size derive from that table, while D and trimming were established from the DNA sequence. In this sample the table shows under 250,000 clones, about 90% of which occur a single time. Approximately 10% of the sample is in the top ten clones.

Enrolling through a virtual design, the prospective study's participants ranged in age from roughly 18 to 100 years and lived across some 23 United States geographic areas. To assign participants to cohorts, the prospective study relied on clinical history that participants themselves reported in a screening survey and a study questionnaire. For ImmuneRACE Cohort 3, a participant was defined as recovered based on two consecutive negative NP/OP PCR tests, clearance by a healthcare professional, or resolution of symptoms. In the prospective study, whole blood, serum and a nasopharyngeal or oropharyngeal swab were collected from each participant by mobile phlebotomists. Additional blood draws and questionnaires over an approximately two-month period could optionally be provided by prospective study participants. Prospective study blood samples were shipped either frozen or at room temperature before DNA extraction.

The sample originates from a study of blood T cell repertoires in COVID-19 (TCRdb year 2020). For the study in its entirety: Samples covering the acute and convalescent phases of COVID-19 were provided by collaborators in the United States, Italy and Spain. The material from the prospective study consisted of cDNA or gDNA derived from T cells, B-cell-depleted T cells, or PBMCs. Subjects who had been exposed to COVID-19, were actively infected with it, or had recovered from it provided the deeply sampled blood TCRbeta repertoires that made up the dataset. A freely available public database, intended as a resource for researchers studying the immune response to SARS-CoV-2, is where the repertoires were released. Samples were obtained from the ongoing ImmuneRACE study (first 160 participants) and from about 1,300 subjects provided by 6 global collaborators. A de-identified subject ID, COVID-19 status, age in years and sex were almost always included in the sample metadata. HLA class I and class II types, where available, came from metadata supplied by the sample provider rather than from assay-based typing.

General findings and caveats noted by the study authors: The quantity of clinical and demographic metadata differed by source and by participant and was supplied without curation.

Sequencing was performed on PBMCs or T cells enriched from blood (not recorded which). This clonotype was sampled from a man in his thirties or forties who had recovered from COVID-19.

The CDR3 corresponds to CATGVAGGSGTGELFF. The sequenced DNA is TGTGCCACTGGGGTAGCGGGAGGTTCAGGCACCGGGGAGCTGTTTTTT. The rearrangement joined TRBV15 to TRBJ2-2, with 10 junctional bases fitting TRBD2. The CDR3 has 16 amino acids, counting the end cysteine and phenylalanine. The DNA shown is the 48-base CDR3, in frame from base 1. V lost 9 bases and J lost 4 bases, and the count of bases not matched to a germline gene is 11. CDR1 LNHNV and CDR2 YYDKDF are derived from the germline V gene (reference sequence). With the portions outside the CDR3 filled from the reference TRBV15 and TRBJ2-2 genes, the complete variable region becomes DAMVIQNPRYQVTQFGKPVTLSCSQTLNHNVMYWYQQKSSQAPKLLFHYYDKDFNNEADTPDNFQSRRPNTSFCFLDIRSPGLGDTAMYLCATGVAGGSGTGELFFGEGSRLTVL.